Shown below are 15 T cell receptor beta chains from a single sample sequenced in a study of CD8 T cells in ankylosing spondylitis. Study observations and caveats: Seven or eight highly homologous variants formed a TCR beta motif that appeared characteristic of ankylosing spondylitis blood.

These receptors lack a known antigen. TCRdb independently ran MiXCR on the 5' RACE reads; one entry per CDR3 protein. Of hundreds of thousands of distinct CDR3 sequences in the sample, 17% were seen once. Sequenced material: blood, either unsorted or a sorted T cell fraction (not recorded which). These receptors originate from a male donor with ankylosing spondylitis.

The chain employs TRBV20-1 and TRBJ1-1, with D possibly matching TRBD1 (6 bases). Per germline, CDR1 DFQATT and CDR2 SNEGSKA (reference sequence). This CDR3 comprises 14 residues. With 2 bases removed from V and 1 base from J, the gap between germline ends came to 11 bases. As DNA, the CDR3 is TGCAGTGCTAGATTCCGGGGGGCGAACACTGAAGCTTTCTTT. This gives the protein CSARFRGANTEAFF.

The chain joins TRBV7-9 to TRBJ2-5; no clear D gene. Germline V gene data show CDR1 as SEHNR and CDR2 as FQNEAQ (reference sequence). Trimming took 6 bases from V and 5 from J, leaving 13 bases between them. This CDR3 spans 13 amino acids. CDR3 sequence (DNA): TGTGCCAGCAGACCGCTCCCCCTGGAGACCCAGTACTTC. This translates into CASRPLPLETQYF. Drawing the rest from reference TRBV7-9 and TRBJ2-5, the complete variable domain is DTGVSQNPRHKITKRGQNVTFRCDPISEHNRLYWYRQTLGQGPEFLTYFQNEAQLEKSRLLSDRFSAERPKGSFSTLEIQRTEQGDSAMYLCASRPLPLETQYFGPGTRLLVL.

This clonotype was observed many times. The CDR3 DNA reads as TGTGCCAGCAGTTTATACAGGGGGCCTCTCAGGGAGCAGTTCTTC. It yields the protein CASSLYRGPLREQFF. V is TRBV12-3 or TRBV12-4 and J is TRBJ2-1, with 9 bases identical to TRBD1. Unmatched junction bases numbered 9, after V lost 2 bases and J lost 10 bases. This CDR3 has 15 residues.

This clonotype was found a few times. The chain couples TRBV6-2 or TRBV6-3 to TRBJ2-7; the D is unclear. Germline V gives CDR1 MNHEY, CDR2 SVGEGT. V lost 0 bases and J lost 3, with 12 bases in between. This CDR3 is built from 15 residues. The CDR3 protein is CASSYSLQRNYEQYF. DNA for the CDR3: TGTGCCAGCAGTTACTCCCTCCAGCGAAACTACGAGCAGTACTTC.

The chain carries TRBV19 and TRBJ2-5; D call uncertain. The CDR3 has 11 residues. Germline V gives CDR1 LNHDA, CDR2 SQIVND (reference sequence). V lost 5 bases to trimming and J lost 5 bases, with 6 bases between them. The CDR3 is CASSWRETQYF. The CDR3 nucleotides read TGTGCCAGTAGTTGGCGGGAGACCCAGTACTTC.

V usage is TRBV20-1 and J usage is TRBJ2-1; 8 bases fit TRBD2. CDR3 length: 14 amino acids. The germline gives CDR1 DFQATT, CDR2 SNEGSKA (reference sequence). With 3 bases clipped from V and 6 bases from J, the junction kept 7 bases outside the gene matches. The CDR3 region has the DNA TGCAGTGCTAGTCGAGGACTAGCTTCCAATGAGCAGTTCTTC. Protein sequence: CSASRGLASNEQFF.

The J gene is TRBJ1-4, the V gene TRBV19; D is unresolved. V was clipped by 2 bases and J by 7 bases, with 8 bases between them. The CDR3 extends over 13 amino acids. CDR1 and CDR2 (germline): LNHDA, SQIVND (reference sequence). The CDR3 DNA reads TGTGCCAGTAGTATACGGATAGGTGAAAAACTGTTTTTT. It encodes CASSIRIGEKLFF.

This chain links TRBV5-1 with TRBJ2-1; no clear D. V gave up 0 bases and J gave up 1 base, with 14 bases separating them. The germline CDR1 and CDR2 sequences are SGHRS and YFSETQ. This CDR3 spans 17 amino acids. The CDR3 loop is CASSLAVVYLSYNEQFF. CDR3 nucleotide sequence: TGCGCCAGCAGCTTGGCGGTCGTATATCTATCCTACAATGAGCAGTTCTTC.

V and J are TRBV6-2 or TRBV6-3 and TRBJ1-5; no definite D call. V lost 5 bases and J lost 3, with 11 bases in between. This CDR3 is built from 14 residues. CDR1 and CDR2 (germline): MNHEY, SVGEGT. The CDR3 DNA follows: TGTGCCAGCAGTGGTGCAGGCTTCAATCAGCCCCAGCATTTT. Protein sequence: CASSGAGFNQPQHF.

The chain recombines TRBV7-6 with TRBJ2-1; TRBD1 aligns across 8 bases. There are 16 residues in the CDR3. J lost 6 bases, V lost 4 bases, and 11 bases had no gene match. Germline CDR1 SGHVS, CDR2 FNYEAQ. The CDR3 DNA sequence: TGTGCCAGCAGCTCCCTTTACGGACAGGGTTTCAATGAGCAGTTCTTC. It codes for CASSSLYGQGFNEQFF. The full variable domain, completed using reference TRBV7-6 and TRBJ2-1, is GAGVSQSPRYKVTKRGQDVALRCDPISGHVSLYWYRQALGQGPEFLTYFNYEAQQDKSGLPNDRFSAERPEGSISTLTIQRTEQRDSAMYRCASSSLYGQGFNEQFFGPGTRLTVL.

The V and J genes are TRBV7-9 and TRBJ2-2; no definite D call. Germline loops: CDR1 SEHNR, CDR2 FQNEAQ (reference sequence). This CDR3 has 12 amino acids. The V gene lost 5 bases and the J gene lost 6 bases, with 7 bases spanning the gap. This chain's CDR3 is CASSRVPGELFF. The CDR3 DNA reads TGTGCCAGCAGCCGAGTCCCCGGGGAGCTGTTTTTT. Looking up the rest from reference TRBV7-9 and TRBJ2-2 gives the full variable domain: DTGVSQNPRHKITKRGQNVTFRCDPISEHNRLYWYRQTLGQGPEFLTYFQNEAQLEKSRLLSDRFSAERPKGSFSTLEIQRTEQGDSAMYLCASSRVPGELFFGEGSRLTVL.

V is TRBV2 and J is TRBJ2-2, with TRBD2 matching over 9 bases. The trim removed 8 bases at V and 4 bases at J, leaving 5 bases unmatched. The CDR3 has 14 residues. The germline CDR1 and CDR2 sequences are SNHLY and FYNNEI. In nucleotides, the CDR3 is TGTGCCAGCGTAGGACTAGCGCTCACCGGGGAGCTGTTTTTT. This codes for CASVGLALTGELFF.

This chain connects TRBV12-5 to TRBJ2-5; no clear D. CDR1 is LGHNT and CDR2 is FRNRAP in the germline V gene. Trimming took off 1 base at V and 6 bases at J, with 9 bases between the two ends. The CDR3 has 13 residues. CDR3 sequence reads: CASGLDISKTQYF. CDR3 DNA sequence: TGTGCTAGTGGTTTGGATATCTCGAAGACCCAGTACTTC.

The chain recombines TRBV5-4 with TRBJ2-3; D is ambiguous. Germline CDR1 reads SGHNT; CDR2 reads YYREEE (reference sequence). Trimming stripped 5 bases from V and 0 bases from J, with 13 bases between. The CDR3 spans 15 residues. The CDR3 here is CASRPTPPSTDTQYF. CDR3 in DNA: TGTGCCAGCAGACCGACCCCCCCAAGCACAGATACGCAGTATTTT.

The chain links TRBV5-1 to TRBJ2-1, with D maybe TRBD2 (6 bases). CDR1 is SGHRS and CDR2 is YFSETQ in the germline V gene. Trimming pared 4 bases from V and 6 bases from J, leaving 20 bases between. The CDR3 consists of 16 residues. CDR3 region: CASSARPGSRVNEQFF. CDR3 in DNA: TGCGCCAGCAGCGCCCGGCCCGGGAGCAGGGTCAATGAGCAGTTCTTC.